This T cell receptor (beta chain) originates from a study of blood T cell repertoires in COVID-19. Trimming removed 4 bases at V and 0 bases at J, with 16 bases between. CDR1 and CDR2 from the germline V gene are MGHRA and YSYEKL. CDR3 size: 18 residues. Clones were sequenced by immunoSEQ multiplex PCR, and TCRdb holds only the in-frame ones, with some missing. The sample yields 250,000 or so clones, 84% seen once. This rearrangement joins TRBV4-1 to TRBJ2-6, with a tentative D call TRBD1 (5 bases). The specimen was peripheral blood. This TCR was sampled from a man aged 35-49 years who had recovered from COVID-19. CDR3 amino acids: CASSLRWGSASGANVLTF. The CDR3 DNA is TGCGCCAGCAGCCTTAGGTGGGGCAGTGCCTCTGGGGCCAACGTCCTGACTTTC.